This T cell receptor beta chain is drawn from a study of neoadjuvant anti-PD-1 for oral cavity cancer. Indicated time point: after neoadjuvant nivolumab, at surgical resection. Profiling relied on immunoSEQ multiplex PCR, and the TCRdb table lists in-frame clones only, not all of them. The profile shows 55,000 to 75,000 clones, approximately 87% of them singletons. Germline V gene data show CDR1 as SSHAT and CDR2 as FNYEAQ (reference sequence). The CDR3 is 15 residues long. After removal of 4 bases from V and 9 bases from J, the junction contained 12 bases not matched to a gene. J is TRBJ2-1 and V is TRBV7-7; 7 bases align to TRBD2. This sequence originates from a person between 40 and 85 years old with oral cavity squamous cell carcinoma. The source was PBMCs, collected after nivolumab (anti-PD-1) treatment. The CDR3 bases are TGTGCCAGCAGCTCCACGGTGGCGGGAGTAGGTGAGCAGTTCTTC. Its protein product is CASSSTVAGVGEQFF.